Detailed here is one T cell receptor (beta chain). Its antigen is unknown. Indicated treatment: roughly 20 received Ad26.COV2.S at low or high dose, single or two shots; about 5 received placebo; per-sample allocation not given. It was on day 63 after the first vaccine or placebo injection that samples were taken. The data were obtained in a study of Ad26.COV2.S vaccination and SARS-CoV-2 variants. Study context: Ad26.COV2.S, an intramuscular injection, was given once or twice 56 days apart.

V dropped 1 base and J dropped 2 bases, with 8 bases sitting between them. The CDR3 is made up of 14 amino acids. Germline-derived CDR1 and CDR2 are MDHEN and SYDVKM. Profiling relied on immunoSEQ multiplex PCR, and the TCRdb table lists in-frame clones only, not all of them. The table records 510,000 or so clones, approximately 90% of them present only once. The study's findings and limits: Following vaccination, spike-specific CD8+ and CD4+ T cell responses reportedly exhibited substantial breadth. It was vaccine recipients, not placebo recipients, who had the higher spike-specific TCR breadth. Breadth and depth estimates from TCRs may understate total T cell responses.

The TCR was taken from a person between 18 and 59 years old who received the Ad26.COV2.S COVID-19 vaccine or a placebo. The chain has TRBV28 and TRBJ1-1; D may be TRBD1 (5 bases). This sample comprised peripheral blood, obtained in a trial of Ad26.COV2.S vaccine versus placebo. CDR3 sequence (DNA): TGTGCCAGCAGTTTATTCGGGGGAAACACTGAAGCTTTCTTT. Translation: CASSLFGGNTEAFF. The full variable domain, completed using reference TRBV28 and TRBJ1-1, is DVKVTQSSRYLVKRTGEKVFLECVQDMDHENMFWYRQDPGLGLRLIYFSYDVKMKEKGDIPEGYSVSREKKERFSLILESASTNQTSMYLCASSLFGGNTEAFFGQGTRLTVV.